A selection of T cell receptor beta chains follows, all from one sample in a study of cytotoxic CD8 clonotypes in ibrutinib-treated CLL. Sequencing used immunoSEQ multiplex PCR; TCRdb keeps in-frame clones, though not all of them. The sample yields approximately 33,000 clones, roughly three quarters seen once. The source was PBMCs, collected before ibrutinib treatment. These receptors originate from a human donor with chronic lymphocytic leukemia. Both conserved end residues are part of each CDR3. The D gene is left open where the match is weak. A clone size is listed for some rows: how often the clone was seen (once, few, many), or a class if it is expanded.

abundance	v_gene	d_gene	j_gene	CDR3aa	CDR3nt
few	TRBV7-2	.	TRBJ1-2	CASSVGQLDNYGYTF	TGTGCCAGCAGCGTTGGACAGCTTGATAACTATGGCTACACCTTC
.	TRBV7-8	TRBD1	TRBJ2-7	CASSRGGQGTYEQYF	TGTGCCAGCAGCCGCGGTGGACAGGGGACCTACGAGCAGTACTTC
.	TRBV7-8	TRBD2	TRBJ2-7	CASSLVLGLAGIYEQYF	TGTGCCAGCAGCTTAGTTTTGGGACTAGCGGGAATCTACGAGCAGTACTTC
few	TRBV9	TRBD2	TRBJ2-3	CASSVSSGGYRDTQYF	TGTGCCAGCAGCGTATCTAGCGGGGGTTATAGGGATACGCAGTATTTT
.	TRBV11-3	.	TRBJ2-1	CASSLIPPEIGNEQFF	TGTGCCAGCAGCTTAATCCCCCCTGAGATCGGAAATGAGCAGTTCTTC
.	TRBV28	TRBD2	TRBJ2-3	CASSLEGLAGGSGRADTQYF	TGTGCCAGCAGTCTAGAGGGACTAGCGGGAGGTAGCGGTCGAGCAGATACGCAGTATTTT
once	TRBV11-1	.	TRBJ2-7	CASSSGGSVYEQYF	TGTGCCAGCAGCTCGGGCGGATCAGTCTACGAGCAGTACTTC
few	TRBV19	.	TRBJ1-5	CASSTTHYYSNQPQHF	TGTGCCAGTAGTACTACGCACTACTATAGCAATCAGCCCCAGCATTTT
.	TRBV7-2	.	TRBJ2-7	CASRAASSYEQYF	TGTGCCAGCAGGGCAGCGAGCTCCTACGAGCAGTACTTC
once	TRBV5-5	.	TRBJ1-2	CASSPVSVASRFNYGYTF	TGTGCCAGCAGCCCTGTGTCCGTAGCGTCGCGGTTTAACTATGGCTACACCTTC
once	TRBV27	TRBD1	TRBJ2-7	CASSPSPRDSSYEQYF	TGTGCCAGCAGTCCTTCCCCCCGGGACAGCTCCTACGAGCAGTACTTC
.	TRBV28	TRBD1	TRBJ1-1	CASQRDRALNTEAFF	TGTGCCAGCCAACGGGACAGGGCTTTGAACACTGAAGCTTTCTTT
.	TRBV4-1	.	TRBJ1-5	CASSQGGYVGALNSNQPQHF	TGCGCCAGCAGCCAAGGTGGTTACGTGGGGGCTCTCAATAGCAATCAGCCCCAGCATTTT
.	TRBV18	.	TRBJ1-1	CASSRGSAMNTEAFF	TGTGCCAGCTCCCGTGGCAGCGCCATGAACACTGAAGCTTTCTTT
.	TRBV19	.	TRBJ1-1	CASSMGTGSGGTEAFF	TGTGCCAGTAGTATGGGAACAGGGTCCGGTGGAACTGAAGCTTTCTTT
.	TRBV28	TRBD1	TRBJ2-5	CASSRPPGQGGETQYF	TGTGCCAGCAGTCGCCCCCCGGGACAGGGTGGAGAGACCCAGTACTTC
.	TRBV2	.	TRBJ2-2	CAREAEGLDTGELFF	TGTGCCAGGGAGGCGGAGGGGCTCGACACCGGGGAGCTGTTTTTT
.	TRBV11-2	TRBD2	TRBJ2-3	CASSIRTSGGTNTDTQYF	TGTGCCAGCAGCATACGGACTAGCGGGGGGACAAACACAGATACGCAGTATTTT
few	TRBV28	.	TRBJ2-7	CASSLFYEQYF	TGTGCCAGCAGTTTATTCTACGAGCAGTACTTC
few	TRBV5-1	TRBD2	TRBJ2-7	CASSLAGTSGGYEQYF	TGCGCCAGCAGCTTGGCCGGGACTAGCGGGGGCTACGAGCAGTACTTC
.	TRBV7-3	.	TRBJ2-1	CASSSPTRANEQFF	TGTGCCAGCAGCTCCCCCACTAGGGCCAATGAGCAGTTCTTC
.	TRBV27	TRBD2	TRBJ2-7	CASSWGLAGSSSYEQYF	TGTGCCAGCAGTTGGGGACTAGCGGGATCGAGCTCCTACGAGCAGTACTTC
.	TRBV7-9	.	TRBJ1-4	CASSSGLGQILKEKLFF	TGTGCCAGCAGCTCCGGTTTAGGGCAGATTTTAAAGGAAAAACTGTTTTTT
.	TRBV28	TRBD2	TRBJ2-1	CASITGGLAGRSSYNEQFF	TGTGCCAGCATAACCGGGGGACTAGCGGGTCGGAGCTCCTACAATGAGCAGTTCTTC
few	TRBV18	.	TRBJ1-2	CASSTGLVGYTF	TGTGCCAGCTCCACAGGGTTGGTTGGCTACACCTTC
few	TRBV28	.	TRBJ1-6	CASSPPRGPLHF	TGTGCCAGCAGCCCTCCGCGTGGACCCCTCCACTTT
.	TRBV5-1	.	TRBJ2-5	CASSWGEETQYF	TGCGCCAGCAGCTGGGGAGAAGAGACCCAGTACTTC
.	TRBV18	.	TRBJ1-2	CASSPDRIYGYTF	TGTGCCAGCTCACCGGACAGAATCTATGGCTACACCTTC
.	TRBV6-5	.	TRBJ1-4	CASSYSGRAVEKLFF	TGTGCCAGCAGTTACTCGGGAAGGGCCGTTGAAAAACTGTTTTTT
.	TRBV10-2	TRBD1	TRBJ1-3	CASSFGTGYSGNTIYF	TGCGCCAGCAGCTTCGGGACAGGATACTCTGGAAACACCATATATTTT
.	TRBV2	.	TRBJ2-2	CASTGGHNTGELFF	TGTGCCAGCACAGGAGGACACAACACCGGGGAGCTGTTTTTT
.	TRBV5-1	.	TRBJ2-7	CASSLEALGEQYF	TGCGCCAGCAGCCTGGAGGCCCTGGGCGAGCAGTACTTC
once	TRBV19	.	TRBJ2-1	CASSIMLAAYNEQFF	TGTGCCAGTAGTATAATGTTAGCGGCCTACAATGAGCAGTTCTTC
.	TRBV28	.	TRBJ2-5	CASSVQGFETQYF	TGTGCCAGCAGCGTCCAGGGATTCGAGACCCAGTACTTC
.	TRBV7-9	.	TRBJ1-1	CASSLGSIENTEAFF	TGTGCCAGCAGCTTAGGCAGTATCGAGAACACTGAAGCTTTCTTT
.	TRBV18	.	TRBJ2-3	CASSPTIGGETDTQYF	TGTGCCAGCTCGCCCACAATAGGGGGTGAGACAGATACGCAGTATTTT
.	TRBV7-3	.	TRBJ2-5	CASRLAGTETQYF	TGTGCCAGCAGGCTGGCAGGAACAGAGACCCAGTACTTC
few	TRBV30	.	TRBJ2-1	CASLGVVEQFF	TGTGCCTCACTAGGTGTGGTTGAGCAGTTCTTC
.	TRBV6-5	.	TRBJ2-5	CASSYGGVGKETQYF	TGTGCCAGCAGTTACGGGGGCGTAGGGAAAGAGACCCAGTACTTC
.	TRBV4-2	.	TRBJ1-2	CASSQARQAGYTF	TGTGCCAGCAGCCAGGCCCGACAGGCGGGCTACACCTTC
.	TRBV4-2	TRBD2	TRBJ2-5	CASSLRLAETQYF	TGTGCCAGCAGCCTCCGACTAGCGGAGACCCAGTACTTC
few	TRBV6-5	.	TRBJ2-3	CASSYLAGSTDTQYF	TGTGCCAGCAGTTATTTGGCAGGTAGCACAGATACGCAGTATTTT
.	TRBV9	.	TRBJ1-3	CASSVAGDGGNTIYF	TGTGCCAGCAGCGTAGCAGGGGATGGTGGAAACACCATATATTTT
.	TRBV6-5	.	TRBJ2-7	CASSRDGADEQYF	TGTGCCAGCAGTCGGGACGGGGCGGACGAGCAGTACTTC
few	TRBV19	.	TRBJ2-5	CASSIGSRGRQETQYF	TGTGCCAGTAGTATTGGGAGCAGGGGTCGACAAGAGACCCAGTACTTC
.	TRBV5-1	TRBD1	TRBJ1-2	CASSLEGQGCVGYTF	TGCGCCAGCAGCTTGGAAGGACAGGGGTGCGTTGGCTACACCTTC
.	TRBV5-1	.	TRBJ2-2	CASTRQPRDTGELFF	TGCGCCAGCACAAGACAGCCGCGGGACACCGGGGAGCTGTTTTTT
few	TRBV2	.	TRBJ2-3	CATSLKQLTDTQYF	TGTGCCACCTCCCTAAAGCAGCTCACAGATACGCAGTATTTT
.	TRBV18	TRBD1	TRBJ2-4	CASSPGAGGIKNIQYF	TGTGCCAGCTCACCAGGGGCAGGGGGTATCAAAAACATTCAGTACTTC
.	TRBV5-1	.	TRBJ2-7	CASSLEAGSDEQYF	TGCGCCAGCAGCTTGGAGGCGGGGTCCGACGAGCAGTACTTC